This TCR beta chain is from a study of monozygotic twins with inflammatory bowel disease. General observations from the study: A single strong clonotype or signal linked to IBD was not supported.

CDR1 is MNHEY and CDR2 is SVGAGI in the germline V gene. This CDR3 comprises 14 residues. Whole blood that had not undergone T cell sorting provided the isolated total RNA. The team made cDNA by running eight separate reactions for each sample. No DNA is given; TCRdb re-called the 5' RACE reads and lists each CDR3 protein once. Its table records 350,000 to 550,000 distinct CDR3 sequences. As regards this clonotype: Its antigen is currently unknown.

The sequence was obtained from a human donor with ulcerative colitis or Crohn's disease, or a healthy co-twin of an affected twin (not recorded which). The rearrangement uses TRBV6-5 and TRBJ1-3; no DNA is available, so the TRBD1 call from TCRdb remains unchecked. The sample was blood. The CDR3 protein is CASSFGQGGDTIYF.